The TCR beta chain under discussion was sequenced for a study of T cell responses to AZD1222 COVID-19 vaccine. General study results and limits: Vaccine-associated CD4 TCRs spanned spike, dominant at 160-218 and 743-854. Reports indicate that nearly half of spike-specific TCRs are directed at unmutated variant regions. With two AZD1222 doses given, Spike-specific TCR breadth and depth both rose. Seropositivity was recorded at baseline in only six AZD1222 recipients.

Clones were read by immunoSEQ multiplex PCR, and TCRdb kept only the in-frame ones, dropping some. The sample lists around 160,000 clones; approximately 78% were seen once. The CDR3 is 22 amino acids. Germline V gene data show CDR1 as MDHEN and CDR2 as SYDVKM. V was clipped by 5 bases and J by 0 bases; unmatched bases: 17. Concerning this clone: No antigen is known for it.

This chain connects TRBV28 to TRBJ2-6; the match to TRBD2 covers 12 bases. The clonotype comes from an adult in good health. The sample here was peripheral blood, taken on day 0 of MenACWY control vaccination. In nucleotides, the CDR3 is TGTGCCAGCAGTCGTCAAGCGTACAGGGGACTAGCGGGCCACTCTGGGGCCAACGTCCTGACTTTC. Protein sequence: CASSRQAYRGLAGHSGANVLTF.